This T cell receptor beta chain originates from a study of blood T cell repertoires in COVID-19. Background on the study: Samples taken during acute and convalescent COVID-19 were collected in the United States, Italy and Spain. The cDNA or gDNA used as material had been derived from T cells, B-cell-depleted T cells, or PBMCs.

In the authors' methods: Quantification of nucleated cells was approximated via reference gene primer amplification. TCRdb keeps only in-frame clones here, not all; method: immunoSEQ multiplex PCR. V and J calls and clone size come straight from that table; D and trimming were deduced from the DNA. The table has 14,000 or so clones, 90% seen once. This CDR3 has 17 amino acids. Trimming cost V 2 bases and J 0 bases; bases outside gene matches: 2. Germline V gene lookup returns CDR1 SGHAT and CDR2 FQNNGV. This TCR was sampled from a human donor in a cohort sampled during active COVID-19. Sequenced: peripheral blood. The chain has TRBV11-2 and TRBJ2-6; 9 nucleotides line up with TRBD1. CDR3 protein: CASSLRDRVSGANVLTF. The CDR3 DNA reads as TGTGCCAGCAGCTTAAGGGACAGGGTCTCTGGGGCCAACGTCCTGACTTTC.